This TCR beta chain was recorded in a study of blood T cell repertoires in COVID-19. Authors' analysis steps: The authors estimated nucleated cell counts from reference gene primer amplification. TCRdb's table, derived via immunoSEQ multiplex PCR, lists solely in-frame clones and lacks some. V, J and clone size reflect that table, while D and trimming were determined from the DNA. The sample shows a few hundred thousand clones, 89% of them seen only once. Germline V gene data show CDR1 as LNHDA and CDR2 as SQIVND (reference sequence). V lost 8 bases and J lost 4, with 20 bases in between. The CDR3 is 15 residues long.

The TCR sequence derives from a woman between 40 and 50 years old who had recovered from COVID-19. Input material: peripheral blood. The V call is TRBV19, the J call TRBJ1-2; no firm D call. In nucleotides, the CDR3 is TGTGCCAGTGGCAGCCCCGGCAGGTCAGTCTATGGCTACACCTTC. Amino acid sequence: CASGSPGRSVYGYTF.